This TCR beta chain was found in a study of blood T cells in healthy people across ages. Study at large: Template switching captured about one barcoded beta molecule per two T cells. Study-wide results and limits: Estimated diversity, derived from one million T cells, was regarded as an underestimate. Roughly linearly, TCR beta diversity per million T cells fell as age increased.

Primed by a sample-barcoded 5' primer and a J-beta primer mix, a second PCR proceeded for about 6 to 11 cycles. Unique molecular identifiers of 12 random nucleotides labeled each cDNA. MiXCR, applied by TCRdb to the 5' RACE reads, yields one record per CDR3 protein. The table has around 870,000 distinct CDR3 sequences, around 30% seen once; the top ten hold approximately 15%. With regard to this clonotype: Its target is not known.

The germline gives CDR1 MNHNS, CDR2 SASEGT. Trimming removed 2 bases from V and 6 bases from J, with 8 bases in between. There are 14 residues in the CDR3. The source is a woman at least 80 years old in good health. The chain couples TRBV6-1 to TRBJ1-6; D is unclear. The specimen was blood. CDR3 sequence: CASSETGSNSPLHF. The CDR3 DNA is TGTGCCAGCAGTGAAACCGGGAGTAATTCACCCCTCCACTTT.